These 2 T cell receptor beta chains came from one sample sequenced in a study of shared T cell receptors in the human thymus. Profiled with immunoSEQ multiplex PCR; TCRdb holds only in-frame clones, not every one. The table shows under 700,000 clones, with around 78% occurring only once. The data also belong to a second study, concerning human thymus T cells.

Material for sequencing was thymocytes. The source is a boy in the first two years of life with a congenital heart defect.

The V call is TRBV30, the J call TRBJ2-5; D might be TRBD1 (6 bases). Per germline, CDR1 GTSNPN and CDR2 SVGIG (reference sequence). The CDR3 loop spans 12 amino acids. Trimming cost V 2 bases and J 5 bases, with 9 bases left between them. CDR3 DNA: TGTGCCTGGAGTAAGGGACACGAGACCCAGTACTTC. Protein: CAWSKGHETQYF. Using reference TRBV30 and TRBJ2-5 for the parts outside the CDR3, the full variable domain is SQTIHQWPATLVQPVGSPLSLECTVEGTSNPNLYWYRQAAGRGLQLLFYSVGIGQISSEVPQNLSASRPQDRQFILSSKKLLLSDSGFYLCAWSKGHETQYFGPGTRLLVL.

The genes are TRBV5-4 and TRBJ1-2, with D perhaps TRBD1 (5 bases). The ends were cut back, 0 bases at V and 5 bases at J, with 14 bases in the middle. The CDR3 length is 15 residues. Germline-derived CDR1 and CDR2 are SGHNT and YYREEE (reference sequence). The CDR3: CASSLAPGLRYGYTF. DNA for the CDR3: TGTGCCAGCAGCTTGGCCCCAGGGCTGCGGTATGGCTACACCTTC.